These T cell receptor beta chains were read from a single sample in a study of T-cell reconstitution after alpha-beta-depleted transplantation in children. Each CDR3 protein is one row after TCRdb ran MiXCR on the PCR reads. The sample contains a few hundred thousand distinct CDR3 sequences, around 12% of which appear only once. The source material was PBMCs from the stem cell graft donor, sampled from the stem cell graft. Receptors were obtained from a human donor who donated a stem cell graft to a child with combined immunodeficiency. The CDR3 runs from the conserved cysteine through the conserved F or W. The order of the fields is J gene, D gene, clone size, V gene, CDR3 DNA, CDR3 protein. The D gene is left open where the match is weak. Size tells how often a clone was seen (once, few, many) or the class of an expanded clone, and some rows leave it out.

TRBJ2-3 NA NA TRBV27 TGTGCCAGCAGTCCAAATGGGGTCCCCCACGCAGATACGCAGTATTTT CASSPNGVPHADTQYF
TRBJ2-1 TRBD2 many TRBV20-1 TGCAGTGCAGGGACTAGAGACAATGAGCAGTTCTTC CSAGTRDNEQFF
TRBJ1-1 NA NA TRBV4-3 TGCGCCAGCAGCCGGGGACGGGTACTGAACACTGAAGCTTTCTTT CASSRGRVLNTEAFF
TRBJ2-1 NA many TRBV12-3/TRBV12-4 TGTGCCAGCAGTTTATACGGCGGAGGAAGCTCCTACAATGAGCAGTTCTTC CASSLYGGGSSYNEQFF
TRBJ2-1 NA many TRBV5-5 TGTGCCAGCAGCTACGGGACGAGAAGTATAGGTTCCTACAATGAGCAGTTCTTC CASSYGTRSIGSYNEQFF
TRBJ1-1 NA few TRBV12-3/TRBV12-4 TGTGCCAGCAGTTTACGGTGGGCCGGGGGGGAGAACACTGAAGCTTTCTTT CASSLRWAGGENTEAFF
TRBJ2-3 NA few TRBV29-1 TGCAGCGTTGACCTCCCGGGCCGAACTAGCACAGATACGCAGTATTTT CSVDLPGRTSTDTQYF
TRBJ1-5 NA few TRBV5-1 TGCGCCAGCAGCTTGGGGAAAAGGGACCAGCCCCAGCATTTT CASSLGKRDQPQHF
TRBJ2-7 NA NA TRBV12-3/TRBV12-4 TGTGCCAGCAGTTTCCCGGACAGTGAATACGAGCAGTACTTC CASSFPDSEYEQYF
TRBJ2-5 NA NA TRBV19 TGTGCCAGTAGTATGAGAGCGGAGACCCAGTACTTC CASSMRAETQYF
TRBJ1-2 TRBD1 few TRBV2 TGTGCCAGCAGTACCCCCAGGACAGGGGGTCCTGGCTACACCTTC CASSTPRTGGPGYTF
TRBJ2-5 NA NA TRBV29-1 TGCAGCGTTGATTCCGGGGGGCGCCGAGAGACCCAGTACTTC CSVDSGGRRETQYF
TRBJ2-6 NA many TRBV5-1 TGCGCCAGCAGCCCAATAAACTCTGGGGCCAACGTCCTGACTTTC CASSPINSGANVLTF
TRBJ2-6 NA many TRBV12-3/TRBV12-4 TGTGCCAGCATTGCTGGGGCCAACGTCCTGACTTTC CASIAGANVLTF
TRBJ2-2 NA NA TRBV4-2 TGTGCCAGCAGCCCTCGGCGGGGAGATGGCACCGGGGAGCTGTTTTTT CASSPRRGDGTGELFF
TRBJ2-5 NA NA TRBV6-2/TRBV6-3 TGTGCCAGCAGTCTCCCGACAGACGGGGCAGAGACCCAGTACTTC CASSLPTDGAETQYF
TRBJ2-5 NA many TRBV12-3/TRBV12-4 TGTGCCAGCAGTTTAGTTCGGTCTTTCCAAGAGACCCAGTACTTC CASSLVRSFQETQYF
TRBJ2-1 NA NA TRBV7-9 TGTGCCAGCAGCTTAGAGGCCGACAATGAGCAGTTCTTC CASSLEADNEQFF
TRBJ2-5 NA NA TRBV20-1 TGCAGTGCTAGAGACGGGGCCCAAGAGACCCAGTACTTC CSARDGAQETQYF
TRBJ1-5 NA NA TRBV6-2/TRBV6-3 TGTGCCAGCAGTTACGACAGGACGGGCAATCAGCCCCAGCATTTT CASSYDRTGNQPQHF
TRBJ2-2 NA few TRBV5-1 TGCGCCAGCAGCCTAAAGGCGGACACCGGGGAGCTGTTTTTT CASSLKADTGELFF
TRBJ1-4 TRBD1 NA TRBV4-3 TGCGCCAGCAGCCAAGGGCAGGGGGCAAGTGAAAAACTGTTTTTT CASSQGQGASEKLFF
TRBJ2-2 NA few TRBV6-5 TGTGCCAGCAGTTATTTTGGGGAGCTGTTTTTT CASSYFGELFF
TRBJ2-7 TRBD1 many TRBV9 TGTGCCAGCAGCGTGGGACAGGGGGCAAACGAGCAGTACTTC CASSVGQGANEQYF
TRBJ2-7 NA NA TRBV11-3 TGTGCCAGCAGCTTTCTTGGCGAAAGCTCCTACGAGCAGTACTTC CASSFLGESSYEQYF
TRBJ2-1 NA NA TRBV6-1 TGTGCCAGCGGGAGGACAGCCCGCTCCTACAATGAGCAGTTCTTC CASGRTARSYNEQFF
TRBJ2-7 TRBD1 NA TRBV15 TGTGCCACCAGCAGAGATTGGGGGCCTGTGACAGGGGCCACCTACGAGCAGTACTTC CATSRDWGPVTGATYEQYF
TRBJ2-7 TRBD2 many TRBV9 TGTGCCAGCAGTTCTAGCGGTTCCTACGAGCAGTACTTC CASSSSGSYEQYF
TRBJ2-1 TRBD2 NA TRBV12-3/TRBV12-4 TGTGCCAGCAGTCCAGGACTAGGTGCCTACAATGAGCAGTTCTTC CASSPGLGAYNEQFF
TRBJ1-5 NA NA TRBV5-1 TGCGCCAGCAGCTTGAATACAGGGAGGAATCAGCCCCAGCATTTT CASSLNTGRNQPQHF
TRBJ2-1 TRBD2 few TRBV19 TGTGCCAGTAGTATTGGACTAGCGGGGTGGGGGCAGTTCTTC CASSIGLAGWGQFF
TRBJ2-3 NA few TRBV12-5 TGTGCTAGTGGTCCCGCACCGGACGATACGCAGTATTTT CASGPAPDDTQYF
TRBJ2-2 NA few TRBV20-1 TGCAGTGCTAGCGTGACAGGGAACACCGGGGAGCTGTTTTTT CSASVTGNTGELFF
TRBJ2-7 NA few TRBV7-9 TGTGCCAGCAGTTCTACAGTTACCTACGAGCAGTACTTC CASSSTVTYEQYF
TRBJ2-3 NA NA TRBV7-9 TGTGCCAGCAGCTTTGGGACACTTCCAGGGGCGCAGTATTTT CASSFGTLPGAQYF
TRBJ1-5 NA many TRBV7-9 TGTGCCAGCAGCCCTCCCGGGCTGGGCAATCAGCCCCAGCATTTT CASSPPGLGNQPQHF
TRBJ1-2 NA NA TRBV7-8 TGTGCCAGCAGCTTAGCGACGAACTATGGCTACACCTTC CASSLATNYGYTF
TRBJ1-2 NA NA TRBV7-6 TGTGCCAGCAGCTTAGAGGGAGGCGCCGGTCGGCCCTTCTTC CASSLEGGAGRPFF
TRBJ2-7 NA few TRBV12-3/TRBV12-4 TGTGCCAGCAGTTTTTCAGCCGAGCAGTACTTC CASSFSAEQYF
TRBJ1-1 NA NA TRBV7-3 TGTGCCAGCAGCCGTAAGACAATGAACACTGAAGCTTTCTTT CASSRKTMNTEAFF
TRBJ2-4 NA NA TRBV5-1 TGCGCCAGCAGCTTGGAGGTACAGGGAAACATTCAGTACTTC CASSLEVQGNIQYF
TRBJ2-7 TRBD1 NA TRBV7-9 TGTGCCAGCAGCTTGTGGCCAGGGGGTTACGAGCAGTACTTC CASSLWPGGYEQYF
TRBJ2-7 NA few TRBV27 TGTGCCAGCAGTTTTCGCGGACGGAGCTCCTACGAGCAGTACTTC CASSFRGRSSYEQYF
TRBJ2-6 NA many TRBV5-1 TGCGCCAGCAGCTTGGATGCCAGGCCCTCTGGGGCCAACGTCCTGACTTTC CASSLDARPSGANVLTF
TRBJ2-1 TRBD2 NA TRBV7-6 TGTGCCAGCAGCTCCGACCGGACTAGCGGGAGAGATGAGCAGTTCTTC CASSSDRTSGRDEQFF
TRBJ2-7 TRBD2 many TRBV28 TGTGCCAGCAATCCGGGACTAGCAATCTACGAGCAGTACTTC CASNPGLAIYEQYF
TRBJ2-3 NA many TRBV15 TGTGCCACCAGCCTTCGAGGGGGGCCTAGCACAGATACGCAGTATTTT CATSLRGGPSTDTQYF
TRBJ1-1 TRBD1 few TRBV6-1 TGTGCCAGCAGCCACCCGCGACAGGGGATGAACACTGAAGCTTTCTTT CASSHPRQGMNTEAFF
TRBJ2-7 NA few TRBV6-2/TRBV6-3 TGTGCCAGCAGTTACTCGACGTTCGAGCAGTACTTC CASSYSTFEQYF
TRBJ1-5 TRBD1 NA TRBV5-5 TGTGCCAGCAGCCCCTGGGACAGGGCAGGTCAGCCCCAGCATTTT CASSPWDRAGQPQHF
TRBJ2-5 NA few TRBV20-1 TGCAGTGCTAGACCCCCAATTGCGGAGACCCAGTACTTC CSARPPIAETQYF